These T cell receptor beta chains were read from a single sample in a study of blood T cell repertoires in COVID-19. Some clones are missing from TCRdb's copy, which holds only in-frame ones; the method was immunoSEQ multiplex PCR. The table shows 300,000 to 450,000 clones, with around nine tenths occurring only once. Sequencing was performed on peripheral blood. Every receptor here comes from a woman aged 55-69 years with COVID-19, enrolled during active disease. CDR3s include the opening cysteine and the closing phenylalanine or tryptophan. A D gene is named only where the DNA matches it firmly. Clone size is given for some rows only: seen once, a few or many times, or a class if the clone is expanded.

D: NA
length: 14
V: TRBV5-1
size: NA
J: TRBJ1-2
CDR3: CASSLREEGYGYTF
DNA: TGCGCCAGCAGCTTGAGGGAGGAGGGCTATGGCTACACCTTC

D: TRBD1
length: 14
V: TRBV2
size: NA
J: TRBJ1-1
CDR3: CASSVRTGASEAFF
DNA: TGTGCCAGCAGTGTTAGGACAGGGGCGTCTGAAGCTTTCTTT

D: TRBD1
length: 14
V: TRBV28
size: NA
J: TRBJ1-5
CDR3: CASSLRQGDQPQHF
DNA: TGTGCCAGCAGTCTTCGACAGGGGGATCAGCCCCAGCATTTT

D: NA
length: 13
V: TRBV2
size: NA
J: TRBJ1-1
CDR3: CASSGGIYTEAFF
DNA: TGTGCCAGCAGTGGAGGGATATACACTGAAGCTTTCTTT

D: NA
length: 12
V: TRBV2
size: NA
J: TRBJ1-2
CDR3: CASGAGLDGYTF
DNA: TGTGCCAGCGGGGCAGGGTTGGATGGCTACACCTTC

D: TRBD1
length: 15
V: TRBV18
size: NA
J: TRBJ2-2
CDR3: CASSTDRGLPGELFF
DNA: TGTGCCAGCTCAACCGACAGGGGGCTCCCCGGGGAGCTGTTTTTT

D: NA
length: 13
V: TRBV14
size: NA
J: TRBJ2-4
CDR3: CASSNFQGNIQYF
DNA: TGTGCCAGCAGTAACTTCCAGGGGAACATTCAGTACTTC

D: NA
length: 13
V: TRBV2
size: NA
J: TRBJ1-2
CDR3: CASSVGQGGGYTF
DNA: TGTGCCAGCAGTGTAGGGCAGGGAGGGGGCTACACCTTC

D: TRBD1
length: 15
V: TRBV4-1
size: NA
J: TRBJ1-2
CDR3: CASSPPGQGAPGYTF
DNA: TGCGCCAGCAGCCCCCCGGGACAGGGGGCGCCTGGCTACACCTTC

D: TRBD1
length: 15
V: TRBV5-5
size: NA
J: TRBJ2-5
CDR3: CASSFGTGGIETQYF
DNA: TGTGCCAGCAGCTTTGGGACAGGGGGGATTGAGACCCAGTACTTC

D: NA
length: 12
V: TRBV29-1
size: NA
J: TRBJ1-2
CDR3: CSVDKQVSGYTF
DNA: TGCAGCGTTGACAAACAGGTCTCAGGCTACACCTTC

D: NA
length: 13
V: TRBV9
size: once
J: TRBJ1-2
CDR3: CASSVDFNYGYTF
DNA: TGTGCCAGCAGCGTAGACTTTAACTATGGCTACACCTTC

D: TRBD1
length: 14
V: TRBV5-6
size: NA
J: TRBJ2-7
CDR3: CASSLPGQSYEQYF
DNA: TGTGCCAGCAGTTTACCGGGACAGTCCTACGAGCAGTACTTC

D: NA
length: 12
V: TRBV2
size: NA
J: TRBJ1-5
CDR3: CASSSSGSPQHF
DNA: TGTGCCAGCAGTTCATCAGGGTCCCCCCAGCATTTT

D: NA
length: 17
V: TRBV28
size: NA
J: TRBJ2-7
CDR3: CASRVRSSTGQPHEQYF
DNA: TGTGCCAGCAGAGTTCGGAGCTCGACAGGCCAACCCCACGAGCAGTACTTC

D: NA
length: 13
V: TRBV19
size: NA
J: TRBJ1-2
CDR3: CASSTRVFDGYTF
DNA: TGTGCCAGTAGTACCAGGGTATTTGATGGCTACACCTTC

D: TRBD1
length: 14
V: TRBV5-1
size: NA
J: TRBJ2-7
CDR3: CASSLEGGRYEQYF
DNA: TGCGCCAGCAGCTTGGAAGGGGGCCGCTACGAGCAGTACTTC

D: NA
length: 16
V: TRBV28
size: NA
J: TRBJ1-4
CDR3: CASSLSMAGGREKLFF
DNA: TGTGCCAGCAGTTTATCAATGGCCGGGGGGAGGGAAAAACTGTTTTTT

D: TRBD1
length: 16
V: TRBV7-9
size: NA
J: TRBJ2-2
CDR3: CASSDWDRGRNGELFF
DNA: TGTGCCAGCAGCGACTGGGACAGGGGGCGAAACGGGGAGCTGTTTTTT

D: TRBD1
length: 14
V: TRBV5-1
size: NA
J: TRBJ2-3
CDR3: CASSLEGATDTQYF
DNA: TGCGCCAGCAGCTTGGAGGGGGCCACAGATACGCAGTATTTT

D: TRBD2
length: 14
V: TRBV4-2
size: NA
J: TRBJ2-3
CDR3: CASSVRLAVDTQYF
DNA: TGTGCCAGCAGCGTTCGACTAGCGGTAGATACGCAGTATTTT

D: TRBD1
length: 17
V: TRBV7-8
size: NA
J: TRBJ1-4
CDR3: CASSLLNRGRSNEKLFF
DNA: TGTGCCAGCAGCCTCCTCAACAGGGGGCGGTCTAATGAAAAACTGTTTTTT

D: NA
length: 16
V: TRBV21-1
size: NA
J: TRBJ2-2
CDR3: CASSNRAGSNTGELFF
DNA: TGTGCCAGCAGCAATCGGGCGGGCAGTAACACCGGGGAGCTGTTTTTT

D: NA
length: 10
V: TRBV20-1
size: once
J: TRBJ2-1
CDR3: CSSSYNEQFF
DNA: TGCAGCTCTAGCTACAATGAGCAGTTCTTC

D: TRBD1
length: 16
V: TRBV7-3
size: NA
J: TRBJ2-1
CDR3: CASSLVGTGAYNEQFF
DNA: TGTGCCAGCAGCCTTGTCGGGACAGGGGCCTACAATGAGCAGTTCTTC

D: NA
length: 14
V: TRBV2
size: NA
J: TRBJ1-5
CDR3: CASSATSVRQPQHF
DNA: TGTGCCAGCAGTGCGACGTCCGTCAGGCAGCCCCAGCATTTT